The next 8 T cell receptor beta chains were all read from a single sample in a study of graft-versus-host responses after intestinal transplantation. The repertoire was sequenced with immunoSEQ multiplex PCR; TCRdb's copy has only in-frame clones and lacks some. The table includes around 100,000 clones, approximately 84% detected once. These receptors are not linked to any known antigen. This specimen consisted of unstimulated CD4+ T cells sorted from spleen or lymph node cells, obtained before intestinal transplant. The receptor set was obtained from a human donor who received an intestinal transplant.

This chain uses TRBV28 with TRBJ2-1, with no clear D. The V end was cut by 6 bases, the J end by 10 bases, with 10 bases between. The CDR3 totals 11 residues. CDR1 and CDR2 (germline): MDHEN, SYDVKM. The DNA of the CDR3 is TGTGCCAGCAGCATTTACAGCGAGCAGTTCTTC. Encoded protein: CASSIYSEQFF. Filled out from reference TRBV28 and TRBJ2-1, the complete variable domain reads DVKVTQSSRYLVKRTGEKVFLECVQDMDHENMFWYRQDPGLGLRLIYFSYDVKMKEKGDIPEGYSVSREKKERFSLILESASTNQTSMYLCASSIYSEQFFGPGTRLTVL.

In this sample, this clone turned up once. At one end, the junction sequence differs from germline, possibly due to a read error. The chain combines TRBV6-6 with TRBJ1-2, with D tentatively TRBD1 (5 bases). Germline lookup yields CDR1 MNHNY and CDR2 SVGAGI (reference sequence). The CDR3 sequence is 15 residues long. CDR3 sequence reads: CVSSPVLRGDYGYTF. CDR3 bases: TGTGTCAGCAGCCCCGTTTTGAGGGGCGACTATGGCTACACCTTC.

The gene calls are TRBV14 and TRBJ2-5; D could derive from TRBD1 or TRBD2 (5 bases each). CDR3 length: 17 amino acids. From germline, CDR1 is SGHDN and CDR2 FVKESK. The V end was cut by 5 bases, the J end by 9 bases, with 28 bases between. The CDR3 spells CASSSGSAVGAKGAQYF. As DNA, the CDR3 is TGTGCCAGCAGCTCGGGGTCCGCGGTCGGGGCTAAAGGGGCCCAGTACTTC.

This chain's CDR3 is CASSRLAVQETQYF. DNA of the CDR3: TGTGCCAGCAGCCGACTAGCGGTCCAAGAGACCCAGTACTTC. This chain joins TRBV28 and TRBJ2-5, with 9 bases fitting TRBD2. The CDR3 contains 14 residues. The V segment lost 6 bases and the J segment 1 base; nucleotides outside the gene matches: 3. Germline CDR1 is MDHEN and CDR2 is SYDVKM.

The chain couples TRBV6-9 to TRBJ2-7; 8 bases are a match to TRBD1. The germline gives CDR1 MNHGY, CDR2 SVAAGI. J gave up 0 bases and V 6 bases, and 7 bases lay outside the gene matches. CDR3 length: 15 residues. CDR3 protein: CASRSTGADSYEQYF. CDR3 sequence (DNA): TGTGCCAGCAGGTCGACAGGGGCAGACTCCTACGAGCAGTACTTC.

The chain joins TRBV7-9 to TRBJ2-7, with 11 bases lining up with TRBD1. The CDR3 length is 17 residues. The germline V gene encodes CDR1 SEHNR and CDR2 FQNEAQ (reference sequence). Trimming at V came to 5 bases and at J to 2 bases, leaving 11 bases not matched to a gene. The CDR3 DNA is TGTGCCAGCAGCAGGGCGAGGGGGACAGGGGGGACCTACGAGCAGTACTTC. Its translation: CASSRARGTGGTYEQYF.

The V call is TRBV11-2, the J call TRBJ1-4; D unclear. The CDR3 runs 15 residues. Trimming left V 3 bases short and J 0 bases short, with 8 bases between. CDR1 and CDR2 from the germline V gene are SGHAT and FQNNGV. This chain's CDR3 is CASSFAGSTNEKLFF. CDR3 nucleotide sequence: TGTGCCAGCAGCTTTGCCGGATCAACTAATGAAAAACTGTTTTTT.

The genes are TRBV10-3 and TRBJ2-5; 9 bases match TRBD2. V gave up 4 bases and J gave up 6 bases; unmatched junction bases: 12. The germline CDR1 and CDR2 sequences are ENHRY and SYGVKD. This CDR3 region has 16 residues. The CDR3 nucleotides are TGTGCCATCAGTGCAGTCGAGCTAGCGGGGTCGCAGACCCAGTACTTC. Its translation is CAISAVELAGSQTQYF.